Listed below are T cell receptor beta chains from one sample, sequenced in a study of early stage breast cancer tumors. Repertoires were generated with immunoSEQ multiplex PCR, while TCRdb's copy carries only in-frame clones and drops some. The sample has roughly 14,000 clones; approximately 80% are singletons. Sequenced sample: normal breast tissue next to the tumor. Receptor source: a person aged 45-60 years with breast cancer. Both conserved end residues are part of each CDR3. A D gene is named only where the DNA matches it firmly.

j_call,cdr3_length,d_call,v_call,cdr3_nt,cdr3_aa
TRBJ2-1,11,TRBD2,TRBV20-1,TGCAGTGCTGAGACTAGCAGAAATCCGTTCTTC,CSAETSRNPFF
TRBJ1-1,17,TRBD1,TRBV18,TGTGCCAGCTCCCGGGTAGGGCAGGGGGCTTTGGGCACTGAAGCTTTCTTT,CASSRVGQGALGTEAFF
TRBJ2-1,15,TRBD2,TRBV5-6,TGTGCCAGCAGCCTTGGACTAGCGGTTTACAATGAGCAGTTCTTC,CASSLGLAVYNEQFF
TRBJ2-7,18,TRBD2,TRBV9,TGTGCCAGCAGCGTAGGTCCCCGTAGCGGGAGGGCCGCCCACGAGCAGTACTTC,CASSVGPRSGRAAHEQYF
TRBJ2-3,12,-,TRBV10-2,TGCGCCAGCAGGGGACTGACAGATACGCAGTATTTT,CASRGLTDTQYF
TRBJ2-1,17,-,TRBV4-3,TGCGCCAGCAGCCAAGATCAGTCGGCGGGGAGGTACAATGAGCAGTTCTTC,CASSQDQSAGRYNEQFF
TRBJ2-4,14,-,TRBV5-8,TGTGCCAGCAGCCTCGAGGCGGGCAACAACATTCAGTACTTC,CASSLEAGNNIQYF
TRBJ2-3,15,-,TRBV9,TGTGCCAGCAGCCCTAGTGGGAGAGGGACAGATACGCAGTATTTT,CASSPSGRGTDTQYF
TRBJ2-7,15,TRBD1,TRBV7-2,TGTGCCAGCAGCACCTCCGGGACAGGGTCCCACGAGCAGTACTTC,CASSTSGTGSHEQYF
TRBJ2-7,15,-,TRBV21-1,TGTGCCAGCCCGAGGACAGCCCTTTTCTCCTACGAGCAGTACTTC,CASPRTALFSYEQYF